The clone carrying this T cell receptor (beta chain) was picked up a small number of times. Its matching antigen is unknown. Template switching by 5'RACE produced TCR cDNA, adding a universal primer site and UMIs. TCRdb reprocessed the 5' RACE reads via MiXCR and lists one record per CDR3 protein. Of a few hundred thousand distinct CDR3 sequences listed, roughly 8.4% are singletons. This sample stems from a study of T cells after yellow fever vaccination. Study outcomes and limitations: A small proportion of clonotypes was detected in both the CD4 and CD8 compartments. Clones from primary vaccination mostly reappeared after the booster (less than 98% CD4, around 90% CD8). The secondary response showed a weaker magnitude and a faster peak, day 5 versus 15.

Unmatched junction bases numbered 6, after V lost 1 base and J lost 3 bases. This CDR3 has 16 residues. Germline V gene data show CDR1 as SEHNR and CDR2 as FQNEAQ (reference sequence). V is TRBV7-9 and J is TRBJ2-5; 9 bases line up with TRBD1. The sequenced sample was PBMCs, obtained more than 35 days after the first yellow fever vaccination. The sequence was obtained from a man between 18 and 35 years old who received the YFV17D yellow fever vaccine. CDR3 amino acids: CASSLVFGQGKETQYF. The CDR3 nucleotides read TGTGCCAGCAGCTTAGTGTTTGGACAGGGGAAAGAGACCCAGTACTTC. Filled out from reference TRBV7-9 and TRBJ2-5, the complete variable domain reads DTGVSQNPRHKITKRGQNVTFRCDPISEHNRLYWYRQTLGQGPEFLTYFQNEAQLEKSRLLSDRFSAERPKGSFSTLEIQRTEQGDSAMYLCASSLVFGQGKETQYFGPGTRLLVL.